This T cell receptor beta chain was recovered during a study of vaccination and CD4 T cells after COVID-19. Study-level information: There were six male and four female convalescents, and two of them were Hispanic. Cells were stimulated with overlapping spike peptide pools from SARS-CoV-2, HCoV-NL63, HCoV-OC43 and HCoV-229E.

The Oncomine TCR Beta short-read assay sequenced DNA from cultured CD4+ T cells. MiXCR was run by TCRdb on the PCR reads, yielding one entry per CDR3 protein. The repertoire holds around 5,900 distinct CDR3 sequences, 45% to 60% seen once, with roughly 30% in the top ten. About this clonotype itself: Antigen specificity is unknown.

The treatment denotes: approximately 9-day PBMC culture with coronavirus spike peptide pools or control peptides (ViraFEST assay). CDR3 size: 16 residues. Per germline, CDR1 MGHRA and CDR2 YSYEKL. V dropped 4 bases and J dropped 2; count of bases not matched to a gene: 10. The sample was CD4+ T cells from blood, cultured in vitro. This chain uses TRBV4-1 with TRBJ2-5, with TRBD2 matching 7 bases. The source is a human donor who had recovered from COVID-19. CDR3 sequence: CASSRGRDYLQETQYF. As DNA, the CDR3 is TGCGCCAGCAGCCGAGGCCGGGACTATTTACAAGAGACCCAGTACTTC.